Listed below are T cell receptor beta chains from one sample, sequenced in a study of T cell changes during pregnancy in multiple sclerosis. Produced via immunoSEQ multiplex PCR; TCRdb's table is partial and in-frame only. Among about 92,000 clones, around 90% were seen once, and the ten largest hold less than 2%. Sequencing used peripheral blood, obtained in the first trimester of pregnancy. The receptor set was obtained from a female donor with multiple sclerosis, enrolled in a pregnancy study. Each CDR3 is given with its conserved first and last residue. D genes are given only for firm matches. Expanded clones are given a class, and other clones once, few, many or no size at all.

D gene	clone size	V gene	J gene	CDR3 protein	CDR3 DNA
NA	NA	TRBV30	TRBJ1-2	CASPGGFGYTF	TGTGCCTCCCCGGGGGGCTTTGGCTACACCTTC
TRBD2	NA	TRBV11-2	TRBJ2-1	CASSVGLAGGHEQFF	TGTGCCAGCAGCGTGGGACTAGCGGGAGGCCATGAGCAGTTCTTC
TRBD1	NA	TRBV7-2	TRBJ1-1	CASSLGRGLNTEAFF	TGTGCCAGCAGCTTAGGAAGGGGGCTTAACACTGAAGCTTTCTTT
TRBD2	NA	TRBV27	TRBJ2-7	CASSPENGLAGGNEQYF	TGTGCCAGCAGCCCAGAAAATGGACTAGCGGGAGGAAACGAGCAGTACTTC
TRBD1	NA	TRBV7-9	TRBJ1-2	CASSLDDRGYGYTF	TGTGCCAGCAGCTTGGACGACAGGGGCTATGGCTACACCTTC
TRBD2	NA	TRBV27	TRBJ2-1	CASSLGLAGGPGNEQFF	TGTGCCAGCAGTTTGGGACTAGCGGGAGGGCCTGGGAATGAGCAGTTCTTC
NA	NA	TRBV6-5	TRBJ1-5	CASRLDSYSNQPQHF	TGTGCCAGCAGGCTGGACAGCTATAGCAATCAGCCCCAGCATTTT
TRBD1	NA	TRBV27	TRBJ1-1	CASSLRQGVVNEAFF	TGTGCCAGCAGTCTCCGACAGGGTGTTGTGAATGAAGCTTTCTTT
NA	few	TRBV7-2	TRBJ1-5	CASSLAQHSNQPQHF	TGTGCCAGCAGCTTAGCACAGCATAGCAATCAGCCCCAGCATTTT
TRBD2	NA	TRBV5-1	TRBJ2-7	CASSPGTSGINFYEQYF	TGCGCCAGCAGCCCAGGGACTAGCGGGATCAATTTTTACGAGCAGTACTTC
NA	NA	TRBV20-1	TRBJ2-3	CSHRATDTQYF	TGCAGTCACAGGGCGACAGATACGCAGTATTTT
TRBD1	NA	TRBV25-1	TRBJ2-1	CASSDAQGLGNEQFF	TGTGCCAGCAGTGACGCACAGGGGTTGGGCAATGAGCAGTTCTTC
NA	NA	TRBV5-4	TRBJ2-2	CASSLLGGPNTGELFF	TGTGCCAGCAGCTTGTTAGGAGGGCCGAACACCGGGGAGCTGTTTTTT
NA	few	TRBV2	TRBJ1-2	CASSEAPSQGHYGYTF	TGTGCCAGCAGTGAAGCGCCGTCCCAGGGCCACTATGGCTACACCTTC
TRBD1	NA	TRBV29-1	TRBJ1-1	CSVRTGLTEAFF	TGCAGCGTTAGGACAGGGTTAACTGAAGCTTTCTTT
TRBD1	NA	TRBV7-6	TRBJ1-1	CASSLWAGGENTEAFF	TGTGCCAGCAGCTTATGGGCAGGGGGCGAGAACACTGAAGCTTTCTTT
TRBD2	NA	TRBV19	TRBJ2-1	CASSQGLADYNEQFF	TGTGCCAGTAGCCAAGGACTAGCGGATTACAATGAGCAGTTCTTC
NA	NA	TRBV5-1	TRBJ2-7	CASSLVQNYEQYF	TGCGCCAGCAGCTTAGTACAGAACTACGAGCAGTACTTC
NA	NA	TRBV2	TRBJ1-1	CASSWGGVSGTEAFF	TGTGCCAGCAGTTGGGGCGGGGTTAGTGGCACTGAAGCTTTCTTT
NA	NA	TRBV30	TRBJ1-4	CAWSVMRVNEKLFF	TGTGCCTGGAGTGTAATGAGGGTTAATGAAAAACTGTTTTTT
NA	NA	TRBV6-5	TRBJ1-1	CASSPGWGDDTEAFF	TGTGCCAGCAGTCCCGGTTGGGGGGACGACACTGAAGCTTTCTTT
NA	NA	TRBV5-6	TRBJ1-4	CASSGNKRREKLFF	TGTGCCAGCAGCGGGAATAAGCGGCGTGAAAAACTGTTTTTT